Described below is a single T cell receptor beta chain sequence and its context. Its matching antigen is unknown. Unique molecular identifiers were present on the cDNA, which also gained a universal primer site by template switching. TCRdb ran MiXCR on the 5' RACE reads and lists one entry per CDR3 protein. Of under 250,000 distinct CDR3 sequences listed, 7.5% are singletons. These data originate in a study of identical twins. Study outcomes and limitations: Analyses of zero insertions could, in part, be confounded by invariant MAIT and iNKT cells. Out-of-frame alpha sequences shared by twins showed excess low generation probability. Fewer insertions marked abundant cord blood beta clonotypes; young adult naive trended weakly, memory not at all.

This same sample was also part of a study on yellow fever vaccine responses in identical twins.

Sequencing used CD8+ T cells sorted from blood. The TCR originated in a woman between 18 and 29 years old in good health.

CDR3: CASLAGVPDTQYF. DNA for the CDR3: TGTGCCTCACTAGCGGGGGTTCCAGATACGCAGTATTTT. The chain combines TRBV10-3 with TRBJ2-3, with 11 bases lining up with TRBD2. The V gene's germline CDR1 is ENHRY and CDR2 SYGVKD. The CDR3 runs to 13 residues. J was trimmed by 4 bases and V by 11 bases; bases with no gene match: 5.